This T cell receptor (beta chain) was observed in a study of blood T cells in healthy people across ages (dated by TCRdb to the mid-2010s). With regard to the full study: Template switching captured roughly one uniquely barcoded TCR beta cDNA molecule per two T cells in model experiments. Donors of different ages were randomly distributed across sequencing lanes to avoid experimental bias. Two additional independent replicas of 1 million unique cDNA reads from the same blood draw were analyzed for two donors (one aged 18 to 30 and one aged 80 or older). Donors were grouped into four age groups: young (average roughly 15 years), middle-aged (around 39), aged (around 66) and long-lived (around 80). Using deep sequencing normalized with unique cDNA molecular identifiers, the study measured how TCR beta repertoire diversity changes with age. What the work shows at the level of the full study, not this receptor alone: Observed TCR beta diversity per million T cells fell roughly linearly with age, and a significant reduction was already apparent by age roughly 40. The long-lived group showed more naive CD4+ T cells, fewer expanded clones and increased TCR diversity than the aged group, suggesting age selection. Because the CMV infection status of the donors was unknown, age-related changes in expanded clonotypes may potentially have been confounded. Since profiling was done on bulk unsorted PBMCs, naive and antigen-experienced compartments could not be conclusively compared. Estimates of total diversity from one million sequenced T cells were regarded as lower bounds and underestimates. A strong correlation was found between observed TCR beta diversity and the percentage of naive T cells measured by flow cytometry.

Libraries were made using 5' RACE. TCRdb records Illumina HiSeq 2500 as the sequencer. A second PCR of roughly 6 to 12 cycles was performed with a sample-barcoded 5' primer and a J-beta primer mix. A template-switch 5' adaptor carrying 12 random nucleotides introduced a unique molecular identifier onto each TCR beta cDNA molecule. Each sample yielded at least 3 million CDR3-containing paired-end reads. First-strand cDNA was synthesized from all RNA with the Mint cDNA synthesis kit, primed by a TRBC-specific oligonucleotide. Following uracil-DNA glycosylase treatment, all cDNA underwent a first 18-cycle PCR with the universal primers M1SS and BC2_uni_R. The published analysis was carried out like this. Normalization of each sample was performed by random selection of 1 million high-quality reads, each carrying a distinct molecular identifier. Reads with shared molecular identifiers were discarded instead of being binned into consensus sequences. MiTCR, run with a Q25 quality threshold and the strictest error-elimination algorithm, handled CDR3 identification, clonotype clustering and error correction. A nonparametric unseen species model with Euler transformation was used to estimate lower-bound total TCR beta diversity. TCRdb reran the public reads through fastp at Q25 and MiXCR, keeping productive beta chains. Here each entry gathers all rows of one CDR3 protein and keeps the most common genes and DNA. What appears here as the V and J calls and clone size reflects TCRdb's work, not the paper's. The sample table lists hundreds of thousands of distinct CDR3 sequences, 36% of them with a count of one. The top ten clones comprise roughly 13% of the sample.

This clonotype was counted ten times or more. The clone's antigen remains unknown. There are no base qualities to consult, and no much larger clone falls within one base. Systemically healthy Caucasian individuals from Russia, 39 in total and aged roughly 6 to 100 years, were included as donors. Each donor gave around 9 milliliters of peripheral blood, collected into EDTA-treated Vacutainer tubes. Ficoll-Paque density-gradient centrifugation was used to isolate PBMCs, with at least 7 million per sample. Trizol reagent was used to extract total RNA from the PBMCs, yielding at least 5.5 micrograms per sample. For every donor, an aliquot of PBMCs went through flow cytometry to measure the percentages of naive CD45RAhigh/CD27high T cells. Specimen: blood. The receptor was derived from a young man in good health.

The CDR3 here reads CASLSGHASTDTQYF. The bases are TGTGCCAGCCTGTCCGGGCATGCTAGCACAGATACGCAGTATTTT. The chain uses TRBV2 and TRBJ2-3; no confident D gene assignment can be made. Reading from cysteine to phenylalanine, the CDR3 counts 15 amino acids. The only DNA kept is the CDR3, 45 bases in frame from the first base. CDR1 and CDR2 are read off the germline V gene as SNHLY and FYNNEI. The V end loses 8 bases and the J end loses 0 bases, and a stretch of 15 bases separates them.